These 24 T cell receptor beta chains came from one sample sequenced in a study of OX40 agonist ivuxolimab in advanced cancers. Assay: immunoSEQ multiplex PCR; the TCRdb copy retains only in-frame clones and omits some. The repertoire has 30,000 to 40,000 clones, about 89% of them found once; the top ten carry around 43%. Sequencing used CD4+ or CD8+ T cells sorted from blood, obtained in a trial of the OX40 agonist ivuxolimab. Receptor source: an adult with an advanced solid tumor such as melanoma, head and neck, liver or kidney cancer.

The chain employs TRBV7-8 and TRBJ1-2, with 7 bases aligning to TRBD1. Germline V gene lookup returns CDR1 SGHVS and CDR2 FQNEAQ. The CDR3 is 14 amino acids. With 1 base clipped from V and 4 bases from J, the junction kept 3 bases outside the gene matches. This CDR3 is CASSLGAGGYGYTF. CDR3 DNA: TGTGCCAGCAGCTTAGGGGCAGGGGGCTATGGCTACACCTTC.

The chain has TRBV4-2 and TRBJ2-1; TRBD2 agrees at 12 bases. The CDR3 has 17 amino acids. Unmatched junction bases numbered 9, after V lost 0 bases and J lost 9 bases. From germline, CDR1 is LGHNA and CDR2 YNFKEQ. In DNA, the CDR3 is TGTGCCAGCAGCCAAGAGACTGGACTAGCGGGGTGGGGTGAGCAGTTCTTC. Amino acids: CASSQETGLAGWGEQFF.

This chain links TRBV19 with TRBJ2-7; possible D gene TRBD1, 6 bases. This CDR3 spans 17 amino acids. CDR1 is LNHDA and CDR2 is SQIVND in the germline V gene (reference sequence). Trimming stripped 2 bases from V and 1 base from J, with 18 bases between. Here the CDR3 reads CASSILGADGTSYEQYF. In nucleotides, the CDR3 is TGTGCCAGTAGTATACTGGGGGCGGATGGAACTTCCTACGAGCAGTACTTC.

The chain couples TRBV11-2 to TRBJ2-2; TRBD2 is a possible D gene (5 bases). This CDR3 has 13 amino acids. Trimming removed 8 bases at V and 2 bases at J, with 9 bases between. CDR1 is SGHAT, CDR2 FQNNGV, per germline. The CDR3 DNA reads TGTGCCAGCCTGGGAGTTAACACCGGGGAGCTGTTTTTT. Residues: CASLGVNTGELFF.

This rearrangement joins TRBV6-6 to TRBJ2-7, with 8 bases that match TRBD1. The CDR3 is made up of 13 amino acids. Germline CDR1 is MNHNY and CDR2 is SVGAGI (reference sequence). J was trimmed by 6 bases and V by 7 bases; bases with no gene match: 8. The CDR3 sequence is CASIKTGVGEQYF. The CDR3 nucleotides read TGTGCCAGCATAAAGACAGGGGTAGGCGAGCAGTACTTC.

This sequence joins TRBV27 and TRBJ1-5; D might be TRBD1 (6 bases). Germline CDR1 MNHEY, CDR2 SMNVEV (reference sequence). The length of the CDR3 is 15 residues. V lost 1 base and J 4 bases, leaving 11 bases between the germline ends. The CDR3 coding sequence is TGTGCCAGCAGTTTATTATGGGGGCGTAATCAGCCCCAGCATTTT. The encoded protein is CASSLLWGRNQPQHF.

The V and J genes are TRBV2 and TRBJ2-7; maybe TRBD2 (6 bases). V lost 1 base, J lost 0 bases, and 10 bases lay in between. Germline V gene data show CDR1 as SNHLY and CDR2 as FYNNEI. CDR3 length equals 15 residues. CDR3 in amino acids: CASSEETGDSYEQYF. The CDR3 DNA reads TGTGCCAGCAGTGAAGAAACGGGGGACTCCTACGAGCAGTACTTC.

V and J are TRBV19 and TRBJ1-2, with a possible D match to TRBD1 (6 bases). The CDR3 extends over 15 amino acids. Per the germline V gene, CDR1 is LNHDA and CDR2 is SQIVND (reference sequence). Deletions cut 0 bases from V and 6 bases from J, with 14 bases between. CDR3 in amino acids: CASSIDHGGADGYTF. Here the CDR3 DNA reads TGTGCCAGTAGTATAGATCACGGGGGCGCAGATGGCTACACCTTC.

The chain is built from TRBV4-1 and TRBJ2-7; perhaps TRBD2 as D (6 bases). The CDR3 is 15 residues long. Trimming pared 0 bases from V and 5 bases from J, leaving 14 bases between. From germline, CDR1 is MGHRA and CDR2 YSYEKL. The CDR3 loop is CASSQESGGGNEQYF. The DNA for the CDR3 is TGCGCCAGCAGCCAAGAGAGCGGTGGGGGGAACGAGCAGTACTTC.

J is TRBJ2-2 and V is TRBV7-8; D assignment may be TRBD1 or TRBD2 (6 bases each). Germline values: CDR1 SGHVS, CDR2 FQNEAQ. The V end was cut by 2 bases, the J end by 0 bases, with 7 bases between. This CDR3 is 15 amino acids long. CDR3 DNA: TGTGCCAGCAGCTTACGGGGGCCGAACACCGGGGAGCTGTTTTTT. This translates into CASSLRGPNTGELFF.

This chain links TRBV7-9 with TRBJ2-3; D tentatively reads TRBD1 or TRBD2 (5 bases each). V shed 5 bases and J shed 2 bases, with 14 bases lying between them. Germline V gene sequence: CDR1 SEHNR, CDR2 FQNEAQ (reference sequence). The CDR3 contains 15 residues. The CDR3: CASSPPGTNTDTQYF. Here the CDR3 DNA reads TGTGCCAGCAGCCCTCCCGGGACGAACACAGATACGCAGTATTTT.

There are many counts of this clone. One end of the junction does not line up with germline, which may come from a read error. The chain carries TRBV5-4 and TRBJ2-7; 8 bases are shared with TRBD2. CDR3 length: 12 residues. Germline loops: CDR1 SGHNT, CDR2 YYREEE (reference sequence). For the CDR3, the DNA is TGTGCCAGCAGTATATCGGGGGGGCCTCGCCTCTTC. As protein: CASSISGGPRLF.

The V and J genes are TRBV10-1 and TRBJ2-2, with a possible D match to TRBD2 (5 bases). The CDR3 extends over 15 amino acids. V shed 5 bases and J shed 5 bases, with 15 bases lying between them. Germline V gives CDR1 WNHNN, CDR2 SYGVQD (reference sequence). In DNA form, the CDR3 reads TGCGCCAGCAGTAAGGACCTACCGGGGACCGGGGAGCTGTTTTTT. It encodes CASSKDLPGTGELFF.

The rearrangement joins TRBV7-9 to TRBJ1-5, with no clear D. Per germline, CDR1 SEHNR and CDR2 FQNEAQ (reference sequence). The CDR3 consists of 12 residues. The V end lost 5 bases, the J end lost 7 bases, and 9 bases lay between the germline ends. In DNA, the CDR3 is TGTGCCAGCAGCATAGGGCACCAGCCCCAGCATTTT. Amino acids: CASSIGHQPQHF. Together with reference TRBV7-9 and TRBJ1-5, the CDR3 gives the full variable domain: DTGVSQNPRHKITKRGQNVTFRCDPISEHNRLYWYRQTLGQGPEFLTYFQNEAQLEKSRLLSDRFSAERPKGSFSTLEIQRTEQGDSAMYLCASSIGHQPQHFGDGTRLSIL.

This chain links TRBV7-2 with TRBJ1-5, with 7 bases that match TRBD1. Looked up from germline, CDR1 is SGHTA and CDR2 is FQGNSA. The CDR3 contains 15 residues. V shed 3 bases, J shed 5 bases, and the junction held 7 bases outside the gene matches. The CDR3 DNA sequence: TGTGCCAGCAGCTTGTTGACAGGGACCTATCAGCCCCAGCATTTT. This sequence encodes CASSLLTGTYQPQHF.

V and J are TRBV6-6 and TRBJ1-2, with D unclear. The CDR3 spans 11 residues. Germline V gene sequence: CDR1 MNHNY, CDR2 SVGAGI (reference sequence). The V end was cut by 5 bases, the J end by 4 bases, with 5 bases between. In DNA, the CDR3 is TGTGCCAGCAGTATGGTCTATGGCTACACCTTC. It specifies CASSMVYGYTF.

This sequence joins TRBV4-3 and TRBJ2-2, with 9 positions matching TRBD2. The CDR3 is 16 residues long. J was trimmed by 5 bases and V by 0 bases; bases with no gene match: 4. Germline V gene sequence: CDR1 LGHNA, CDR2 YSLEER. This chain's CDR3 is CASSQDGTSGTGELFF. CDR3 DNA: TGCGCCAGCAGCCAAGATGGCACTAGCGGGACCGGGGAGCTGTTTTTT.

V gene TRBV7-8 combines with J gene TRBJ2-2; D call uncertain. V was cut by 5 bases and J by 2 bases, with 9 bases left in between. The CDR3 extends over 14 amino acids. Germline V gene lookup returns CDR1 SGHVS and CDR2 FQNEAQ. The DNA of the CDR3 is TGTGCCAGCAGCCCCTTAGGAAACACCGGGGAGCTGTTTTTT. Its translation: CASSPLGNTGELFF.

The CDR3 DNA reads TGTGCCAGCAGCTTGGAGCTAGCGGGGGGCAACTCTAAGGAGCAGTACTTC. It yields the protein CASSLELAGGNSKEQYF. The chain links TRBV5-6 to TRBJ2-7; TRBD2 agrees at 11 bases. Looked up from germline, CDR1 is SGHDT and CDR2 is YYEEEE. This CDR3 region has 17 residues. The V gene end was trimmed by 0 bases and the J gene end by 7 bases; junction bases not matched to a gene: 12.

The V call is TRBV13, the J call TRBJ1-1, with unresolved D. There are 14 residues in the CDR3. Germline V gene data show CDR1 as PRHDT and CDR2 as FYEKMQ (reference sequence). The V gene lost 5 bases and the J gene lost 1 base, with 11 bases spanning the gap. As DNA, the CDR3 is TGTGCCAGCAGCCAATGGTCAGGGAACACTGAAGCTTTCTTT. The encoded protein is CASSQWSGNTEAFF.

The V call is TRBV29-1, the J call TRBJ2-2, with a tentative D call TRBD1 (6 bases). The CDR3 runs to 14 residues. Germline-derived CDR1 and CDR2 are SQVTM and ANQGSEA. Trimming took off 6 bases at V and 4 bases at J, with 15 bases between the two ends. This CDR3 reads CSVWMGAGTGELFF. CDR3 sequence (DNA): TGCAGCGTCTGGATGGGGGCGGGCACCGGGGAGCTGTTTTTT.

The J gene is TRBJ2-5, the V gene TRBV6-6, with 7 bases matching TRBD1. Trimming removed 4 bases from V and 6 bases from J; junction bases left unmatched: 11. In germline, CDR1 is MNHNY, CDR2 SVGAGI (reference sequence). This CDR3 is built from 15 residues. The CDR3 DNA follows: TGTGCCAGCAGTTCCGGGGCAGGGGGTAAAAAGACCCAGTACTTC. Translated: CASSSGAGGKKTQYF.

V gene TRBV7-6 combines with J gene TRBJ2-7; 8 nucleotides agree with TRBD1. Germline assignment: CDR1 SGHVS and CDR2 FNYEAQ. The CDR3 totals 15 residues. The trim removed 0 bases at V and 7 bases at J, leaving 8 bases unmatched. CDR3 DNA sequence: TGTGCCAGCAGCTTAGCGGTGACAGGGGCTCGGGAGCAGTACTTC. It translates to CASSLAVTGAREQYF.

In its sample, this clone was seen once. V is TRBV11-2 and J is TRBJ2-3, with 9 bases fitting TRBD2. The CDR3 loop spans 15 amino acids. With V trimmed by 5 bases and J by 2 bases, 5 bases remained unmatched. Germline V gives CDR1 SGHAT, CDR2 FQNNGV. Here the CDR3 reads CASSPGGGVTDTQYF. Written as DNA, the CDR3 is TGTGCCAGCAGCCCGGGCGGGGGGGTCACAGATACGCAGTATTTT.